This T cell receptor beta chain derives from a study of cytomegalovirus exposure and HLA in healthy donors. Study-wide points: The number of N-insertions in an Asian-associated ancestry cluster was reportedly below the roughly 620-donor mean in a later analysis.

CDR1 is LGHNA and CDR2 is YNFKEQ in the germline V gene. The CDR3 is 16 amino acids. Primers included in the PCR were 60 Vbeta and 13 Jbeta primers. Repertoires were generated with immunoSEQ multiplex PCR, while TCRdb's copy carries only in-frame clones and drops some. This sample carries over 150,000 clones, roughly two thirds of them seen once, and the ten largest clones take approximately 2.8%. A word on this clone: Antigen unknown. A junction end diverges from the germline sequence, so it may reflect a read error. Distinct nucleotide sequences in the sample also encode this CDR3.

Input material: PBMCs. The chain has TRBV4-2 and TRBJ2-2; the D gene is possibly TRBD1 (5 bases). The sequence was collected from a woman aged 40 to 55 in good health and CMV-seropositive. This CDR3 reads CASSQDGQGNTGELFF. The CDR3, as DNA: TGTGCCAGCAGTCAAGATGGGCAGGGGAACACCGGGGAGCTGTTTTTT.